This T cell receptor (beta chain) was captured by sequencing in a study of T cells in Graves' hyperthyroidism and ophthalmopathy. Study findings and constraints: In the blood, most expanded thyroid clonotypes above 0.001 appeared as well.

Amplified TCR beta CDR3 regions derived from RNA transcripts. HTBI primers were used for first-round RT-PCR of the TCR CDR3. One entry per CDR3 protein, called by TCRdb with MiXCR from the multiplex PCR reads. The repertoire holds under 350,000 distinct CDR3 sequences, with about 20% as singletons. CDR3 length: 15 amino acids. The trim removed 4 bases at V and 5 bases at J, leaving 9 bases unmatched. Stability of Graves' hyperthyroidism was defined as absent ophthalmopathy progression within 18 months. Exclusions: uncontrolled infection, other autoimmune disease, pregnancy, lactation. The table lists this clonotype with a few counts. What it recognizes is unknown.

This chain links TRBV12-3 or TRBV12-4 with TRBJ2-5; TRBD2 aligns across 8 bases. This sequence originates from a woman aged 50 to 65 with Graves' hyperthyroidism. Input material: blood. In DNA form, the CDR3 reads TGTGCCAGCAGTTCCGTCAGCGGGGGAGGGGAGACCCAGTACTTC. Amino acid sequence: CASSSVSGGGETQYF.